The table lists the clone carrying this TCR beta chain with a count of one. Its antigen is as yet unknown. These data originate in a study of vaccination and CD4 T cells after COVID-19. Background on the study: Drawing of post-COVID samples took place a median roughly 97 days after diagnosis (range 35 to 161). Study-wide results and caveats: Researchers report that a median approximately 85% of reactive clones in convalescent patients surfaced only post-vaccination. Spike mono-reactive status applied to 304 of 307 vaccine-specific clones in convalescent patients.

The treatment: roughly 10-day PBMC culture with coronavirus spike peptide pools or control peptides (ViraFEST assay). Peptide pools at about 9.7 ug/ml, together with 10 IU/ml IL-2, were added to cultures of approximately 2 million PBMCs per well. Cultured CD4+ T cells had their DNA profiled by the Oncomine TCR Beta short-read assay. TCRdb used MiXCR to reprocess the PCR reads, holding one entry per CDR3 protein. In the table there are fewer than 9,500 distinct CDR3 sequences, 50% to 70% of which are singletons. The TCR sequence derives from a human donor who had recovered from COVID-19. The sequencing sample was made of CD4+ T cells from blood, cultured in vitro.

CDR3 nucleotide sequence: TGTGCCAGCAGTCAGGCTATGGTTAGAGCAGATACGCAGTATTTT. It specifies CASSQAMVRADTQYF. This chain links TRBV6-1 with TRBJ2-3; D not resolved. V shed 5 bases and J shed 4 bases, with 16 bases lying between them. Germline V gene data show CDR1 as MNHNS and CDR2 as SASEGT. CDR3 size: 15 residues.